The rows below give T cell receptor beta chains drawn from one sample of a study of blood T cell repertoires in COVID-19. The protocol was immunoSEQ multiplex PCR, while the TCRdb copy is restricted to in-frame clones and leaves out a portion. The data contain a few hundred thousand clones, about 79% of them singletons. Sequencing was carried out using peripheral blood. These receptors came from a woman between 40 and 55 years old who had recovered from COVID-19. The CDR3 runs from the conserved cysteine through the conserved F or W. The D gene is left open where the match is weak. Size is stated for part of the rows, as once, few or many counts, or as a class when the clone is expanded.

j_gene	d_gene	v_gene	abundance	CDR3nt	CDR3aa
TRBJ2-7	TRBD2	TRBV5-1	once	TGCGCCAGCAGCTCCGGAAGACTAGCGGGTCGTTCTGAGCAGTACTTC	CASSSGRLAGRSEQYF
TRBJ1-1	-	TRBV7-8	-	TGTGCCAGCAGCTCGCTAAGGGGTACTGAAGCTTTCTTT	CASSSLRGTEAFF
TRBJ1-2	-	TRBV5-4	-	TGTGCCAGCAGCTTTGACAGGTTCAGTAACTATGGCTACACCTTC	CASSFDRFSNYGYTF
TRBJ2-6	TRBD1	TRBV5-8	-	TGTGCCAGCAGCAGGACAGGGTTTGGGGCCAACGTCCTGACTTTC	CASSRTGFGANVLTF
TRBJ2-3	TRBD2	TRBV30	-	TGTGCCTGGGGTGGTAGCGGGGGGGGACCTAGCACAGATACGCAGTATTTT	CAWGGSGGGPSTDTQYF
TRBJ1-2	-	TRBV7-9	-	TGTGCCAGCAGCTTCGAGGTGCATGGCTACACCTTC	CASSFEVHGYTF
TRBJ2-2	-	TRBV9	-	TGTGCCAGCAGCGTAGCTACGGGAGCTAACACCGGGGAGCTGTTTTTT	CASSVATGANTGELFF
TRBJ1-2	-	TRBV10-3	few	TGTGCCATCAGTGAGGGCGACAGTAACTATGGCTACACCTTC	CAISEGDSNYGYTF
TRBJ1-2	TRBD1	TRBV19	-	TGTGCCAGTAGTACTCTAGAAGGGGGCGCCCACACCTTC	CASSTLEGGAHTF
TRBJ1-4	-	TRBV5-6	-	TGTGCCAGCACCTCTTTCACAGGCAATGAAAAACTGTTTTTT	CASTSFTGNEKLFF
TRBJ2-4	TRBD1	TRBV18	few	TGTGCCAGCTCACCTTACTCAGGACAGGATGTATACATTCAGTACTTC	CASSPYSGQDVYIQYF
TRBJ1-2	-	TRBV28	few	TGTGCCACAAGTGCGTATGGCTACACCTTC	CATSAYGYTF
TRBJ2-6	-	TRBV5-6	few	TGTGCCAGCAGAAGGGGCTCTGGGGCCAACGTCCTGACTTTC	CASRRGSGANVLTF
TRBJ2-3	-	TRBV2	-	TGTGCCAGCCTTGGGGGGGCCAGAACGGGGGATACGCAGTATTTT	CASLGGARTGDTQYF
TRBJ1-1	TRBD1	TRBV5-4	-	TGTGCCAGCAGCTTCAGGGGGGAGAACACTGAAGCTTTCTTT	CASSFRGENTEAFF
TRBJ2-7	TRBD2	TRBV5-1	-	TGCGCCAGCAGCTTGGCTAGCGGGCCCGACGAGCAGTACTTC	CASSLASGPDEQYF
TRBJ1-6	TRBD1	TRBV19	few	TGTGCCAGTAGTATGCTGGACAGGGATTCACCCCTCCACTTT	CASSMLDRDSPLHF